What follows are 30 T cell receptor beta chains derived from one specimen sequenced in a study of blood T cell repertoires in COVID-19. Sequencing used immunoSEQ multiplex PCR; TCRdb keeps in-frame clones, though not all of them. The table shows nearly 350,000 clones, with roughly 90% occurring only once. The sequencing sample was made of peripheral blood. The receptors shown here come from a woman between 70 and 85 years old with COVID-19, enrolled during active disease.

This clone came up a few times. V and J are TRBV9 and TRBJ1-1; the D is unclear. This CDR3 comprises 14 residues. V was shortened by 3 bases and J by 0 bases, with 9 bases between the two germline ends. Germline CDR1 and CDR2: SGDLS and YYNGEE. CDR3 in DNA: TGTGCCAGCAGCGGCAGCGGCATGAACACTGAAGCTTTCTTT. Protein: CASSGSGMNTEAFF.

The rearrangement links TRBV19 to TRBJ1-5; D might be TRBD1 (5 bases). The CDR3 is made up of 11 amino acids. The ends were cut back, 9 bases at V and 5 bases at J, with 8 bases in the middle. Germline-derived CDR1 and CDR2 are LNHDA and SQIVND (reference sequence). The CDR3 sequence is CARKTDQPQHF. DNA of the CDR3: TGTGCCAGAAAGACAGATCAGCCCCAGCATTTT.

The CDR3 nucleotides read TGTGCCAGCAGTTTACCAGGGTCCCCAGAGGCTTTCTTT. As protein: CASSLPGSPEAFF. The V call is TRBV27, the J call TRBJ1-1; D might be TRBD1 (5 bases). V was shortened by 2 bases and J by 11 bases, with 15 bases between the two germline ends. Germline V gene lookup returns CDR1 MNHEY and CDR2 SMNVEV (reference sequence). The CDR3 is 13 residues long.

The chain links TRBV3-1 (or the pseudogene TRBV3-2) to TRBJ1-5; 10 bases map to TRBD1. After removal of 4 bases from V and 7 bases from J, the junction contained 13 bases not matched to a gene. In germline, CDR1 is LGHDT, CDR2 YNNKEL (reference sequence). The CDR3 contains 17 residues. The CDR3 loop is CASSPIKKGDRGQPQHF. CDR3 sequence (DNA): TGTGCCAGCAGCCCAATCAAAAAGGGGGACAGGGGACAGCCCCAGCATTTT.

This chain joins TRBV9 and TRBJ2-1; D unresolved. V shed 0 bases and J shed 2 bases, with 12 bases lying between them. This CDR3 region has 16 residues. The germline gives CDR1 SGDLS, CDR2 YYNGEE. CDR3 coding DNA: TGTGCCAGCAGCGTAGCTACTTCGACACCCTACAATGAGCAGTTCTTC. Its translation: CASSVATSTPYNEQFF.

The chain uses TRBV5-4 and TRBJ2-2, with TRBD1 matching 8 bases. Germline V gene sequence: CDR1 SGHNT, CDR2 YYREEE (reference sequence). The CDR3 covers 16 residues. V lost 5 bases, J lost 2 bases, and 8 bases stayed unmatched. Here the CDR3 reads CASRNPGQANTGELFF. CDR3 coding DNA: TGTGCCAGCAGAAATCCGGGACAGGCCAACACCGGGGAGCTGTTTTTT.

This chain connects TRBV5-1 to TRBJ2-5, with TRBD1 matching over 7 bases. The length of the CDR3 is 14 residues. Trimming cost V 2 bases and J 4 bases; bases outside gene matches: 5. CDR1 is SGHRS, CDR2 YFSETQ, per germline. Here the CDR3 DNA reads TGCGCCAGCAGCTTTACAGGGGTTCGAGAGACCCAGTACTTC. Its translation: CASSFTGVRETQYF.

This rearrangement joins TRBV6-2 or TRBV6-3 to TRBJ2-1, with unresolved D. From germline, CDR1 is MNHEY and CDR2 SVGEGT. With 6 bases removed from V and 7 bases from J, the gap between germline ends came to 7 bases. The CDR3 runs 11 residues. The CDR3: CASSPLNEQFF. The CDR3 DNA reads TGTGCCAGCAGCCCCTTAAATGAGCAGTTCTTC.

This sequence joins TRBV2 and TRBJ2-7; TRBD1 is a possible D gene (8 bases). Germline CDR1 and CDR2: SNHLY and FYNNEI. V lost 3 bases and J lost 1, with 19 bases in between. The CDR3 is 17 residues long. The CDR3 nucleotides are TGTGCCAGCAGTGATTGGGGGGGACAGGCCATTTCCTACGAGCAGTACTTC. Its translation is CASSDWGGQAISYEQYF.

The chain combines TRBV11-2 with TRBJ1-5; 7 bases fit TRBD1. The CDR3 contains 13 residues. The germline V gene has CDR1 SGHAT and CDR2 FQNNGV. Losses at the gene ends were 5 bases for V and 4 bases for J; bases not matched to a gene: 2. The DNA of the CDR3 is TGTGCCAGCAGCCGGGACAGTAATCAGCCCCAGCATTTT. Its translation is CASSRDSNQPQHF.

The chain combines TRBV9 with TRBJ2-3; 10 bases align to TRBD2. From germline, CDR1 is SGDLS and CDR2 YYNGEE. The CDR3 is 18 amino acids. Trimming cost V 3 bases and J 3 bases; bases outside gene matches: 13. The CDR3: CASSAPLGGGLATDTQYF. The DNA of the CDR3 is TGTGCCAGCAGCGCCCCCCTCGGGGGGGGACTAGCGACAGATACGCAGTATTTT.

The rearrangement uses TRBV6-5 and TRBJ1-1; 8 bases line up with TRBD1. Germline CDR1 reads MNHEY; CDR2 reads SVGAGI. The CDR3 length is 14 residues. Losses at the gene ends were 0 bases for V and 6 bases for J; bases not matched to a gene: 3. CDR3 region: CASSYSDRGAEAFF. The CDR3 bases are TGTGCCAGCAGTTACTCAGACAGGGGAGCTGAAGCTTTCTTT.

The genes are TRBV7-8 and TRBJ1-2; D not resolved. The CDR3 spans 15 residues. The germline gives CDR1 SGHVS, CDR2 FQNEAQ. The V end was cut by 6 bases, the J end by 4 bases, with 18 bases between. CDR3 sequence: CASSLLGSHRYGYTF. As DNA, the CDR3 is TGTGCCAGCAGTTTATTAGGGAGTCACCGCTATGGCTACACCTTC.

The chain uses TRBV7-2 and TRBJ2-3; D is unclear. The CDR3 is made up of 15 amino acids. The germline V and J ends were trimmed by 2 bases and 0 bases, with 9 bases remaining between them. Germline-derived CDR1 and CDR2 are SGHTA and FQGNSA. CDR3 sequence: CASSLRSSSTDTQYF. Written as DNA, the CDR3 is TGTGCCAGCAGCTTAAGGAGTAGTAGCACAGATACGCAGTATTTT.

This chain joins TRBV18 and TRBJ1-5, with 8 bases fitting TRBD1. Germline lookup yields CDR1 KGHSH and CDR2 LQKENI. This CDR3 has 16 amino acids. V was clipped by 2 bases and J by 6 bases; unmatched bases: 9. This CDR3 reads CASSPSSGGVGQPQHF. CDR3 bases: TGTGCCAGCTCACCAAGCTCAGGGGGCGTGGGTCAGCCCCAGCATTTT. Based on the CDR3 plus reference TRBV18 and TRBJ1-5, the full variable domain is NAGVMQNPRHLVRRRGQEARLRCSPMKGHSHVYWYRQLPEEGLKFMVYLQKENIIDESGMPKERFSAEFPKEGPSILRIQQVVRGDSAAYFCASSPSSGGVGQPQHFGDGTRLSIL.

This chain links TRBV29-1 with TRBJ1-2; D is perhaps TRBD1 (5 bases). V gave up 4 bases and J gave up 2 bases, with 8 bases separating them. Germline V gives CDR1 SQVTM, CDR2 ANQGSEA. CDR3 length: 12 residues. The CDR3 nucleotides are TGCAGCGTTGGGACATCCAACTATGGCTACACCTTC. This codes for CSVGTSNYGYTF. Together with reference TRBV29-1 and TRBJ1-2, the CDR3 gives the full variable domain: SAVISQKPSRDICQRGTSLTIQCQVDSQVTMMFWYRQQPGQSLTLIATANQGSEATYESGFVIDKFPISRPNLTFSTLTVSNMSPEDSSIYLCSVGTSNYGYTFGSGTRLTVV.

The V and J genes are TRBV13 and TRBJ2-3; TRBD2 aligns across 10 bases. The germline V gene has CDR1 PRHDT and CDR2 FYEKMQ (reference sequence). V trimming: 3 bases; J trimming: 6 bases; junction bases outside the gene matches: 9. The CDR3 is 16 amino acids. Here the CDR3 DNA reads TGTGCCAGCAGCTTTAGTCCTAGCGGGGGCAGGGATACGCAGTATTTT. Translation: CASSFSPSGGRDTQYF.

The chain uses TRBV27 and TRBJ1-2, with D unclear. V lost 0 bases and J 3 bases, leaving 17 bases between the germline ends. The germline V gene has CDR1 MNHEY and CDR2 SMNVEV (reference sequence). There are 17 residues in the CDR3. The CDR3 DNA is TGTGCCAGCAGTTTATCTGGGTTGCCGGGAGTAGACTATGGCTACACCTTC. It yields the protein CASSLSGLPGVDYGYTF.

The sample holds one count of this clone. The chain recombines TRBV2 with TRBJ2-1, with a possible D match to TRBD2 (5 bases). Trimming took off 4 bases at V and 6 bases at J, with 13 bases between the two ends. This CDR3 is built from 14 residues. Germline V lookup: CDR1 SNHLY, CDR2 FYNNEI. The DNA of the CDR3 is TGTGCCAGCAGTGGCGGGCAGAGCCGCAATGAGCAGTTCTTC. It encodes CASSGGQSRNEQFF.

This rearrangement joins TRBV4-2 to TRBJ2-5; 9 nucleotides match TRBD2. The V and J ends lost 0 bases and 4 bases, in that order; junction bases with no gene match: 6. Germline values: CDR1 LGHNA, CDR2 YNFKEQ. The length of the CDR3 is 16 residues. The CDR3 region is CASSQEGGGAGETQYF. The DNA of the CDR3 is TGTGCCAGCAGCCAAGAAGGCGGGGGGGCGGGAGAGACCCAGTACTTC.

V gene TRBV5-1 combines with J gene TRBJ1-1; the match to TRBD1 covers 7 bases. This CDR3 is built from 15 residues. J gave up 1 base and V 4 bases, and 7 bases lay outside the gene matches. Germline-derived CDR1 and CDR2 are SGHRS and YFSETQ. In DNA, the CDR3 is TGCGCCAGCAGCCCGTGGACAGGCACGAACACTGAAGCTTTCTTT. It is translated as CASSPWTGTNTEAFF.

The V gene is TRBV2, the J gene TRBJ2-1; 7 bases align to TRBD2. This CDR3 is 12 amino acids long. CDR1 is SNHLY and CDR2 is FYNNEI in the germline V gene. CDR3 coding DNA: TGTGCTGGAGCGGGGCCCTACAATGAGCAGTTCTTC. Encoded protein: CAGAGPYNEQFF.

The chain combines TRBV5-1 with TRBJ2-7; the match to TRBD2 covers 7 bases. V shed 4 bases, J shed 5 bases, and the junction held 9 bases outside the gene matches. CDR1 SGHRS and CDR2 YFSETQ come from the germline V gene. The CDR3 runs to 14 residues. CDR3 in amino acids: CASSRGGSLDEQYF. CDR3 bases: TGCGCCAGCAGCCGGGGAGGGAGCCTCGACGAGCAGTACTTC.

This clone was picked up a small number of times. The chain employs TRBV18 and TRBJ1-2; a weak D match, TRBD1 (6 bases). V shed 1 base and J shed 4 bases, with 10 bases lying between them. This CDR3 has 14 residues. Germline V gives CDR1 KGHSH, CDR2 LQKENI. The CDR3 nucleotides read TGTGCCAGCTCACCACAGGGGGACCCCTATGGCTACACCTTC. This translates into CASSPQGDPYGYTF. Filled out from reference TRBV18 and TRBJ1-2, the complete variable domain reads NAGVMQNPRHLVRRRGQEARLRCSPMKGHSHVYWYRQLPEEGLKFMVYLQKENIIDESGMPKERFSAEFPKEGPSILRIQQVVRGDSAAYFCASSPQGDPYGYTFGSGTRLTVV.

The chain joins TRBV6-5 to TRBJ1-5, with D tentatively TRBD1 (6 bases). Germline assignment: CDR1 MNHEY and CDR2 SVGAGI. This CDR3 comprises 14 residues. Trimming cost V 4 bases and J 7 bases, with 14 bases left between them. The CDR3 loop is CASSSSRGAQPQHF. The CDR3 DNA follows: TGTGCCAGCAGTTCCTCTCGGGGGGCCCAGCCCCAGCATTTT.

The rearrangement links TRBV7-2 to TRBJ1-6, with TRBD1 identical over 8 bases. Germline values: CDR1 SGHTA, CDR2 FQGNSA. The V and J ends lost 2 bases and 2 bases, in that order; junction bases with no gene match: 8. The CDR3 sequence is 18 residues long. The CDR3 nucleotides read TGTGCCAGCAGCTTAATTCGGTCAGGGGGCCCCTATAATTCACCCCTCCACTTT. Its translation is CASSLIRSGGPYNSPLHF.

The genes are TRBV10-1 and TRBJ2-7; D gene unclear. CDR1 and CDR2 from the germline V gene are WNHNN and SYGVQD (reference sequence). Trimming left V 2 bases short and J 6 bases short, with 14 bases between. CDR3 length equals 14 residues. This CDR3 is CASSEDPVASEQYF. Written as DNA, the CDR3 is TGCGCCAGCAGTGAGGATCCGGTCGCCTCCGAGCAGTACTTC.

The chain joins TRBV4-2 to TRBJ1-2, with D unresolved. CDR1 LGHNA and CDR2 YNFKEQ come from the germline V gene. Trimming shortened V by 4 bases and J by 0 bases, and 18 bases separated the two germline ends. The CDR3 consists of 17 residues. The CDR3 loop is CASSPLASGSSNYGYTF. For the CDR3, the DNA is TGTGCCAGCAGCCCCTTGGCCAGCGGTAGCTCTAACTATGGCTACACCTTC.

The genes are TRBV10-2 and TRBJ1-2, with D perhaps matching TRBD1 (5 bases). The length of the CDR3 is 13 residues. Germline assignment: CDR1 WSHSY and CDR2 SAAADI. V lost 8 bases and J 8 bases, leaving 18 bases between the germline ends. In DNA, the CDR3 is TGCGCCAGCGGACGGGGACTTAGGGAGGGCTACACCTTC. Translation gives CASGRGLREGYTF.

This chain connects TRBV18 to TRBJ2-3; 13 bases agree with TRBD2. J gave up 4 bases and V 2 bases, and 15 bases lay outside the gene matches. Germline CDR1 and CDR2: KGHSH and LQKENI. The CDR3 spans 20 residues. The CDR3 loop reads CASSPETGTSGAILADTQYF. The CDR3 region has the DNA TGTGCCAGCTCACCAGAGACCGGGACTAGCGGGGCTATCCTCGCAGATACGCAGTATTTT.